The 7 T cell receptor beta chains below all came from one sample that was sequenced in a study of blood T cells in healthy people across ages. Combining a sample-barcoded 5' primer with a J-beta primer mix, a second PCR ran for roughly 6 to 11 cycles. One entry per CDR3 protein, called by TCRdb with MiXCR from the 5' RACE reads. The data show approximately 670,000 distinct CDR3 sequences, 40% to 50% seen once. Input material: blood. Receptors originate from a man older than 75 in good health.

This clonotype was observed many times. This chain connects TRBV27 to TRBJ1-2, with D tentatively TRBD1 (5 bases). The V and J ends lost 7 bases and 3 bases respectively, with 15 bases between them. This CDR3 region has 14 residues. Germline V CDR1 and CDR2: MNHEY, SMNVEV (reference sequence). The CDR3 reads CASTLREGHYGYTF. DNA for the CDR3: TGTGCCAGCACTTTGCGGGAGGGACACTATGGCTACACCTTC.

The CDR3 region is CSASAPRHSPYEQYF. The CDR3 coding sequence is TGCAGTGCTAGTGCCCCTCGACACAGTCCCTACGAGCAGTACTTC. The V call is TRBV20-1, the J call TRBJ2-7, with D unclear. CDR3 length: 15 amino acids. V lost 3 bases to trimming and J lost 2 bases, with 17 bases between them. Germline CDR1 reads DFQATT; CDR2 reads SNEGSKA (reference sequence).

The rearrangement joins TRBV3-1 to TRBJ2-3, with 8 bases fitting TRBD2. V trimming: 1 base; J trimming: 2 bases; junction bases outside the gene matches: 2. The germline V gene has CDR1 LGHDT and CDR2 YNNKEL (reference sequence). The CDR3 sequence is 15 residues long. This CDR3 is CASSQVTSATDTQYF. The CDR3 bases are TGTGCCAGCAGCCAAGTGACTAGCGCCACAGATACGCAGTATTTT.

CDR3 residues: CASSLWQETEQYF. CDR3 nucleotides: TGTGCCAGCAGTTTATGGCAGGAAACTGAGCAGTACTTC. The chain recombines TRBV12-3 or TRBV12-4 with TRBJ2-1; D call uncertain. The better agreement between TRBJ2-7 and the DNA end casts doubt on the J call. This CDR3 contains 13 residues.

This clonotype was counted a few times. The V call is TRBV3-1, the J call TRBJ2-1; no firm D call. Germline V lookup: CDR1 LGHDT, CDR2 YNNKEL (reference sequence). V shed 2 bases and J shed 14 bases, with 16 bases lying between them. This CDR3 spans 13 amino acids. CDR3 in amino acids: CASSQNRRSREFF. DNA for the CDR3: TGTGCCAGCAGCCAAAACCGGCGAAGTCGAGAGTTCTTC.

The chain joins TRBV7-9 to TRBJ2-7; 11 nucleotides agree with TRBD2. Germline V gene data show CDR1 as SEHNR and CDR2 as FQNEAQ (reference sequence). The CDR3 is made up of 17 amino acids. The V and J ends lost 2 bases and 1 base, in that order; junction bases with no gene match: 7. The CDR3, as DNA: TGTGCCAGCAGCTTAACCGGGACTAGCGGACCTTCCTACGAGCAGTACTTC. Protein product: CASSLTGTSGPSYEQYF.

CDR3 residues: CSVLPGTSLSYGYTF. CDR3 bases: TGCAGCGTTTTGCCCGGGACATCGCTGAGCTATGGCTACACCTTC. The genes are TRBV29-1 and TRBJ1-2; D is possibly TRBD1 (6 bases). Trimming took 5 bases from V and 4 from J, leaving 20 bases between them. The germline V gene encodes CDR1 SQVTM and CDR2 ANQGSEA. The CDR3 has 15 residues.